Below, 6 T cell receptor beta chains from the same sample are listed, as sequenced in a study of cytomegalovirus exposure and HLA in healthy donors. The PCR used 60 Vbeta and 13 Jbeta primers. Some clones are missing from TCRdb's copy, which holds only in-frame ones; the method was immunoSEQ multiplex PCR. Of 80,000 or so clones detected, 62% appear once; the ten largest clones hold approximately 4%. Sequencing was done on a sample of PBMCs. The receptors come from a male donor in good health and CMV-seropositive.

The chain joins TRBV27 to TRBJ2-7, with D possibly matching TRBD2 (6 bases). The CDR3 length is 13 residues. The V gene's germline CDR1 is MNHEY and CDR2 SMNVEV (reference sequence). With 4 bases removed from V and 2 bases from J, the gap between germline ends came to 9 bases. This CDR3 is CASSSGLPYEQYF. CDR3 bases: TGTGCCAGCAGTTCGGGACTGCCCTACGAGCAGTACTTC.

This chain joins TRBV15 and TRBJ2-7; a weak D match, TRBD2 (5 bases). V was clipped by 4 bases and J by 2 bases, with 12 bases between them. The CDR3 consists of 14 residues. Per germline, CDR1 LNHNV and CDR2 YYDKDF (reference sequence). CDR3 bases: TGTGCCACCAGCACCTCCGGGATAGCCTACGAGCAGTACTTC. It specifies CATSTSGIAYEQYF.

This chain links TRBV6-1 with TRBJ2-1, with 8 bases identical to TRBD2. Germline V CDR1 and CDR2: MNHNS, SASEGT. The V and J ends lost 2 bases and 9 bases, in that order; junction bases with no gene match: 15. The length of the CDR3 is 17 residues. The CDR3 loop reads CASSEKHGRVRLAEQFF. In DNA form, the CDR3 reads TGTGCCAGCAGTGAAAAGCACGGGAGGGTCCGATTAGCTGAGCAGTTCTTC.

Here the CDR3 reads CASSLPQGGFPGQETQYF. Here the CDR3 DNA reads TGTGCCAGCAGCTTACCACAGGGGGGGTTTCCAGGTCAAGAGACCCAGTACTTC. This sequence joins TRBV7-6 and TRBJ2-5, with D perhaps TRBD1 (8 bases). The CDR3 runs 18 residues. Deletions cut 2 bases from V and 2 bases from J, with 21 bases between. Germline assignment: CDR1 SGHVS and CDR2 FNYEAQ.

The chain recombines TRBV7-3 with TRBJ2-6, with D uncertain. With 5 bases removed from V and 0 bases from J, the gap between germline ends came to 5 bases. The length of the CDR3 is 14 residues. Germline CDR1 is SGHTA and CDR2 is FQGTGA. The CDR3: CASSTNSGANVLTF. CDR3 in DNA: TGTGCCAGCAGCACTAACTCTGGGGCCAACGTCCTGACTTTC. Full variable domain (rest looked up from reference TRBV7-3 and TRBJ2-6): GAGVSQTPSNKVTEKGKYVELRCDPISGHTALYWYRQSLGQGPEFLIYFQGTGAADDSGLPNDRFFAVRPEGSVSTLKIQRTERGDSAVYLCASSTNSGANVLTFGAGSRLTVL.

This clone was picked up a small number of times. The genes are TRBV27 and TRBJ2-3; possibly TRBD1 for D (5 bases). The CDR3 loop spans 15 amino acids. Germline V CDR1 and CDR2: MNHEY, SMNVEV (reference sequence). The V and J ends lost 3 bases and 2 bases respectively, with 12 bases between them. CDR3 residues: CASSFSRGPTDTQYF. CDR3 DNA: TGTGCCAGCAGTTTTTCAAGGGGCCCCACAGATACGCAGTATTTT.